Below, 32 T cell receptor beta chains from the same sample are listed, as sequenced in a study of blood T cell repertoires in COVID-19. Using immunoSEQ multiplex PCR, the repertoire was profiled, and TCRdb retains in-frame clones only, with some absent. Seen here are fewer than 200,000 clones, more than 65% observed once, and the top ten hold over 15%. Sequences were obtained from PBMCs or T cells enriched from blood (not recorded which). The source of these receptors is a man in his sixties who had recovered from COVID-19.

The CDR3 sequence: CASSLGGSGGNQPQHF. CDR3 in DNA: TGTGCCAGCAGCTTAGGCGGATCGGGAGGCAATCAGCCCCAGCATTTT. This sequence joins TRBV7-2 and TRBJ1-5; D unclear. Trimming pared 1 base from V and 2 bases from J, leaving 12 bases between. This CDR3 has 16 amino acids. Germline V gene data show CDR1 as SGHTA and CDR2 as FQGNSA.

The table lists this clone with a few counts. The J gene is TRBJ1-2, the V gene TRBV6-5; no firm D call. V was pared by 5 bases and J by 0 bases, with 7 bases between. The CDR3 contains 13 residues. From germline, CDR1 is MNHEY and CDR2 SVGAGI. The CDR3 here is CASSRTANYGYTF. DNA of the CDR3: TGTGCCAGCAGTCGTACAGCTAACTATGGCTACACCTTC.

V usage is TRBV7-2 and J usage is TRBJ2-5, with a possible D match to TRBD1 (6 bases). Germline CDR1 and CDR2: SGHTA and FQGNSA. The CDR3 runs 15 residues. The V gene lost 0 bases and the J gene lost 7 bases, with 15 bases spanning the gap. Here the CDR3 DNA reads TGTGCCAGCAGCTTAGCTGGCAGGGGTTGGGTGACCCAGTACTTC. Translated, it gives CASSLAGRGWVTQYF. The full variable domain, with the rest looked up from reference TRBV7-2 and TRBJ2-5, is GAGVSQSPSNKVTEKGKDVELRCDPISGHTALYWYRQSLGQGLEFLIYFQGNSAPDKSGLPSDRFSAERTGGSVSTLTIQRTQQEDSAVYLCASSLAGRGWVTQYFGPGTRLLVL.

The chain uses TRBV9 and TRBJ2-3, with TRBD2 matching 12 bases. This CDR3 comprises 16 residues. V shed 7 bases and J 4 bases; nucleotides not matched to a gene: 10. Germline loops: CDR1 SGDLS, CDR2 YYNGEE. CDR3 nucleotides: TGTGCCAGCGGCAAGACTAGCGGGGGCGGCGCAGATACGCAGTATTTT. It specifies CASGKTSGGGADTQYF.

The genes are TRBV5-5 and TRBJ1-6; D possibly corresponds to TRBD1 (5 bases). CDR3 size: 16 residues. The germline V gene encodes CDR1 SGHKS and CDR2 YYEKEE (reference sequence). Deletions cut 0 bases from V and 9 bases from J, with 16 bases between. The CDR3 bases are TGTGCCAGCAGCTTGGAGGGTCAGGGACTGGGTTCACCCCTCCACTTT. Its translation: CASSLEGQGLGSPLHF.

The DNA for the CDR3 is TGTGCCAGCTCACCTACAGGACAGGGATCCGGCTACACCTTC. The encoded protein is CASSPTGQGSGYTF. This sequence joins TRBV18 and TRBJ1-2; 8 bases line up with TRBD1. Per germline, CDR1 KGHSH and CDR2 LQKENI. CDR3 size: 14 residues. The ends lost 3 bases at V and 8 bases at J; junction bases unmatched: 8.

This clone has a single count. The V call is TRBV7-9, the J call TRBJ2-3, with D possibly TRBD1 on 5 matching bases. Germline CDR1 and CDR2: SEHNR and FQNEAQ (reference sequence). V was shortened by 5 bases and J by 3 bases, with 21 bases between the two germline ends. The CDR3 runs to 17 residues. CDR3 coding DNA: TGTGCCAGCAGCCCAGCCCAGGTCAGGGCCGCGACAGATACGCAGTATTTT. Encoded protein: CASSPAQVRAATDTQYF.

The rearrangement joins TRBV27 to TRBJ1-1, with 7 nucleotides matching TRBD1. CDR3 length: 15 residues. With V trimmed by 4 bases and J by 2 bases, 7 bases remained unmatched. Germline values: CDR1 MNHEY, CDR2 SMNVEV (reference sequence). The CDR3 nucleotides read TGTGCCAGCAGTTCATGGACAGGTATCAACACTGAAGCTTTCTTT. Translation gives CASSSWTGINTEAFF.

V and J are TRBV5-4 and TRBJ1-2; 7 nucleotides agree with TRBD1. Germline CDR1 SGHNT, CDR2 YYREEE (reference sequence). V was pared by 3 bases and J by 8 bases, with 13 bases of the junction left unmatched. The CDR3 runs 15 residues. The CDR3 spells CASSSQDRHSGGYTF. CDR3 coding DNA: TGTGCCAGCAGCTCCCAGGACAGGCATTCGGGAGGCTACACCTTC.

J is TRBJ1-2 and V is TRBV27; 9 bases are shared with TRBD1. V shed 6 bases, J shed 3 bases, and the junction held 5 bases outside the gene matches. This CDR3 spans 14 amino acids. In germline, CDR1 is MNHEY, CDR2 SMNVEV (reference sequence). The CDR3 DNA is TGTGCCAGCAGCCTTACAGGGGGCGACTATGGCTACACCTTC. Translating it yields CASSLTGGDYGYTF.

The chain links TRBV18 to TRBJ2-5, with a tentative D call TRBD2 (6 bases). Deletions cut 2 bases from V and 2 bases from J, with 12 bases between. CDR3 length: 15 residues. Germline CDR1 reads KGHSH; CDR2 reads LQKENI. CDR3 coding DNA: TGTGCCAGCTCACCAGCCCGCGGGAATCAAGAGACCCAGTACTTC. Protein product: CASSPARGNQETQYF.

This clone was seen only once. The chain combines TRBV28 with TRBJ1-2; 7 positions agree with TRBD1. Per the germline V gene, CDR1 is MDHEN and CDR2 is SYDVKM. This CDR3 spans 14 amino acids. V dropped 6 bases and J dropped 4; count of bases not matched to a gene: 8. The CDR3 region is CASSQGGAGYGYTF. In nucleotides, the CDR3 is TGTGCCAGCAGCCAAGGGGGCGCGGGCTATGGCTACACCTTC.

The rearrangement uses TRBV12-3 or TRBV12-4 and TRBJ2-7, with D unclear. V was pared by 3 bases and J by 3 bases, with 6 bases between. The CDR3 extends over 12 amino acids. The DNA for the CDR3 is TGTGCCAGCAGTTTCTACAGCTACGAGCAGTACTTC. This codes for CASSFYSYEQYF.

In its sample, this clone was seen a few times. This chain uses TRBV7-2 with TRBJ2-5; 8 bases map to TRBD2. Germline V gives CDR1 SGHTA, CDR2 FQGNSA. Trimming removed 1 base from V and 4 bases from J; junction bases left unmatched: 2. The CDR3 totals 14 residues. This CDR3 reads CASSLGAGGETQYF. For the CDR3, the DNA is TGTGCCAGCAGCTTAGGGGCGGGGGGAGAGACCCAGTACTTC.

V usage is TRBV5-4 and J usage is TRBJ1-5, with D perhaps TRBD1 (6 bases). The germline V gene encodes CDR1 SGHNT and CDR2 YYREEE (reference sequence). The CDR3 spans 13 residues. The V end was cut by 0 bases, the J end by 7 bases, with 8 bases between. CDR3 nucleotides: TGTGCCAGCAGCTTGGACAGGGACCAGCCCCAGCATTTT. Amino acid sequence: CASSLDRDQPQHF. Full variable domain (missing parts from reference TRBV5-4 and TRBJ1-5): ETGVTQSPTHLIKTRGQQVTLRCSSQSGHNTVSWYQQALGQGPQFIFQYYREEENGRGNFPPRFSGLQFPNYSSELNVNALELDDSALYLCASSLDRDQPQHFGDGTRLSIL.

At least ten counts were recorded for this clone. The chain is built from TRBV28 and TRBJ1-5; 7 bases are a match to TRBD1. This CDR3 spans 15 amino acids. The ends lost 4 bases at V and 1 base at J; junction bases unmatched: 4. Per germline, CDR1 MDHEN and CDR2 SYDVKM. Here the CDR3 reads CASSSWGQSNQPQHF. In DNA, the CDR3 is TGTGCCAGCAGTTCTTGGGGACAGAGCAATCAGCCCCAGCATTTT.

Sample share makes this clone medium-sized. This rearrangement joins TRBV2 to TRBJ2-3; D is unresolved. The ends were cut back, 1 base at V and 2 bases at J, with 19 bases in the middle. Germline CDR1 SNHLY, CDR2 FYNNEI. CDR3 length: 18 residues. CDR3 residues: CASSEGQYPNYVTDTQYF. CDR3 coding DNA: TGTGCCAGCAGTGAAGGTCAATACCCCAACTATGTCACAGATACGCAGTATTTT.

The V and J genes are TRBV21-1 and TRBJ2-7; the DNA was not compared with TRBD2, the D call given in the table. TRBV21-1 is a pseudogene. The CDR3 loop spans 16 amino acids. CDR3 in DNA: TGTGCCAGCAGCTCAACGGGGAGGGAAGGTGCCTACGAGCAGTACTTC. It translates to CASSSTGREGAYEQYF.

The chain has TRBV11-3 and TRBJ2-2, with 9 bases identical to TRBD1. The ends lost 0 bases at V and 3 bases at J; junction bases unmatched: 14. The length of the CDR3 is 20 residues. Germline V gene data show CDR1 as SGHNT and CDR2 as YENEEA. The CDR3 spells CASSLDRRVKDRGDTGELFF. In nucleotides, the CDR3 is TGTGCCAGCAGCTTAGATAGGCGGGTGAAGGACAGGGGCGACACCGGGGAGCTGTTTTTT.

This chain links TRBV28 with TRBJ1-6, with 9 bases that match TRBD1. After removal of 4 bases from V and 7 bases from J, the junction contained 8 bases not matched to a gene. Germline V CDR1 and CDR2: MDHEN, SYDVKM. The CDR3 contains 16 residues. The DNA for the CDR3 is TGTGCCAGCAGTTCCGCGGGACAGGGAGGGAATTCACCCCTCCACTTT. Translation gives CASSSAGQGGNSPLHF.

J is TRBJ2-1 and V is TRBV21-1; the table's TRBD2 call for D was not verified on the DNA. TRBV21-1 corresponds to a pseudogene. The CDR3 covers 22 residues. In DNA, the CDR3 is TGTGCCAGCAGAACTCCTGTCCCGGGACAGGGACCGGGACTAGCGGAGACCAATGAGCAGTTCTTC. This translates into CASRTPVPGQGPGLAETNEQFF.

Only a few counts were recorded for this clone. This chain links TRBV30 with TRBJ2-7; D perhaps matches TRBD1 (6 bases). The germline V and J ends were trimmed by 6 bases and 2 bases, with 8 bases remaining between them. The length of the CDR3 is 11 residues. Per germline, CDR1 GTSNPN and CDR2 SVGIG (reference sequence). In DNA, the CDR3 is TGTGCCTGTACAGGGACCTACGAGCAGTACTTC. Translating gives CACTGTYEQYF.

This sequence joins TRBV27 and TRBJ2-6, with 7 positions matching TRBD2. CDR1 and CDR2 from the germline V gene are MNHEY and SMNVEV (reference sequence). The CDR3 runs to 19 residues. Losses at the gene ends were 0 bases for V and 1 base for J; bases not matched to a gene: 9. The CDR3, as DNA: TGTGCCAGCAGTTTATCCCTAAGCCTCGGGAGGTCTGGGGCCAACGTCCTGACTTTC. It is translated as CASSLSLSLGRSGANVLTF.

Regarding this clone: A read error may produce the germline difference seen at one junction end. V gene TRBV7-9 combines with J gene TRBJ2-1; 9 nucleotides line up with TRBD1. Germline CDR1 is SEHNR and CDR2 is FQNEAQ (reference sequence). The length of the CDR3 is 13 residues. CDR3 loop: CASSLVGQGQGLF. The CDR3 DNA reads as TGTGCCAGCAGCTTAGTTGGTCAGGGACAGGGTCTCTTC.

CDR3 in DNA: TGTGCCAGCAGACTGAGTGTGCATGGCTACACCTTC. Amino acid sequence: CASRLSVHGYTF. The chain has TRBV28 and TRBJ1-2, with D unclear. Germline V gene sequence: CDR1 MDHEN, CDR2 SYDVKM. Deletions cut 6 bases from V and 6 bases from J, with 11 bases between. The CDR3 covers 12 residues.

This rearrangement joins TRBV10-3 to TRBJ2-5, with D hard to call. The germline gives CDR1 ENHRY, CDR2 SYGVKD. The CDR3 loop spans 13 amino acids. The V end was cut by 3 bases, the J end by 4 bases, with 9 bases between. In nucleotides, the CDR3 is TGTGCCATCAGTGATGGCACCCCAGAGACCCAGTACTTC. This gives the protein CAISDGTPETQYF.

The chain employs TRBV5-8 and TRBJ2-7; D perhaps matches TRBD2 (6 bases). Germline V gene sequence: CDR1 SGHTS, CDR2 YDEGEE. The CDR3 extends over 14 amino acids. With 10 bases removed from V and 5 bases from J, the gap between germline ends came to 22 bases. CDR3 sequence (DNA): TGTGCCTCACTAAGGAGCGGGTGGTGGCACGAGCAGTACTTC. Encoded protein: CASLRSGWWHEQYF.

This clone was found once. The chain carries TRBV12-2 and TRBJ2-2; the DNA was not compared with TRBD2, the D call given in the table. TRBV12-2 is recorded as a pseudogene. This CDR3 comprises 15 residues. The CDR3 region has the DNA TGTGCAAGTCGTCTAGCGGGAGAAGTCACCGGGGAGCTGTTTTTT. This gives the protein CASRLAGEVTGELFF.

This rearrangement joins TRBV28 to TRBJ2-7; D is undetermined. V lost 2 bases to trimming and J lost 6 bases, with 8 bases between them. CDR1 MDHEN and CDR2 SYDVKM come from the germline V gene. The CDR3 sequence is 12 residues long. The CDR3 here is CASSLMVGEQYF. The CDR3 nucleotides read TGTGCCAGCAGTTTAATGGTCGGCGAGCAGTACTTC.

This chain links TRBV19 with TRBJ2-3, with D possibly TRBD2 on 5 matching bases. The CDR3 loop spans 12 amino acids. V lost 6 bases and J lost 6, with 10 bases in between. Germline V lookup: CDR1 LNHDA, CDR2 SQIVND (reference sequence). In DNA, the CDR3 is TGTGCCAGTAGGCCTTCGGGGGATACGCAGTATTTT. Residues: CASRPSGDTQYF.

This CDR3 is CASSTRVSGGYHEQYF. The CDR3 DNA is TGTGCCAGCAGTACCAGGGTTAGCGGGGGGTACCACGAGCAGTACTTC. The chain uses TRBV27 and TRBJ2-7, with 10 nucleotides matching TRBD2. This CDR3 has 16 residues. Germline V gene data show CDR1 as MNHEY and CDR2 as SMNVEV (reference sequence). The V segment lost 5 bases and the J segment 5 bases; nucleotides outside the gene matches: 12.

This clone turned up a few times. The CDR3 DNA reads as TGCGCCAGCAGCTTAGGGGACTATGGCTACACCTTC. This sequence encodes CASSLGDYGYTF. The rearrangement uses TRBV5-1 and TRBJ1-2, with TRBD1 as a possible D gene (5 bases). This CDR3 has 12 residues. The V end lost 2 bases, the J end lost 3 bases, and 5 bases lay between the germline ends. Germline V gene data show CDR1 as SGHRS and CDR2 as YFSETQ.